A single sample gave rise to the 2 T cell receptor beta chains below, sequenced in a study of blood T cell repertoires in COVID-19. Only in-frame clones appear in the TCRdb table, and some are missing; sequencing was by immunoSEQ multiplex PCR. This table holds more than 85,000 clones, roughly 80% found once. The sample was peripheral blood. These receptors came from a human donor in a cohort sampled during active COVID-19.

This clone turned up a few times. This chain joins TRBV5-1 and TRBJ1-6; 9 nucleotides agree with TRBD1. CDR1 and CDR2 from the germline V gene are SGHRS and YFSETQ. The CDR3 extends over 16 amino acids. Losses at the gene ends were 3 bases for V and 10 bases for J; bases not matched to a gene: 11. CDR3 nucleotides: TGCGCCAGCAGCTCGGGACAGGGTCCGAAGTCGTCACCCCTCCACTTT. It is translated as CASSSGQGPKSSPLHF.

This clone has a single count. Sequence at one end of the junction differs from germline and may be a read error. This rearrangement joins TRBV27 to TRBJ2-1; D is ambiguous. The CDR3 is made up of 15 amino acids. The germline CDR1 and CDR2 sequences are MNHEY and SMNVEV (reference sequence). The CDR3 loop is CARSLSRVKSNEQFF. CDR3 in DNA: TGTGCCCGCAGTTTATCTCGGGTAAAAAGCAATGAGCAGTTCTTC.